A selection of T cell receptor beta chains follows, all from one sample in a study of blood T cell repertoires in COVID-19. This table comes from immunoSEQ multiplex PCR, and its TCRdb copy is limited to in-frame clones, with some not included. Among some 300,000 clones listed, around 90% were seen once. The sequenced sample consisted of peripheral blood. These TCRs come from a woman aged 45-65 years with COVID-19, enrolled during active disease. Each CDR3 is given with its conserved first and last residue. The order of the fields is V gene, D gene, clone size, J gene, CDR3 protein, CDR3 DNA. A D gene is named only where the DNA matches it firmly. Expanded clones are given a class, and other clones once, few, many or no size at all.

TRBV5-1	TRBD1	once	TRBJ1-1	CASSLVVTGGIEAFF	TGCGCCAGCAGCTTGGTGGTGACAGGGGGGATTGAAGCTTTCTTT
TRBV11-2	TRBD2	-	TRBJ2-3	CASSLDPSGSTDTQYF	TGTGCCAGCAGCTTAGACCCTAGCGGGAGTACAGATACGCAGTATTTT
TRBV3-1/TRBV3-2	TRBD2	-	TRBJ2-1	CASSKAGIPYNEQFF	TGTGCCAGCAGCAAAGCGGGGATTCCCTACAATGAGCAGTTCTTC
TRBV18	TRBD1	-	TRBJ1-2	CASSRGQGASNYGYTF	TGTGCCAGCTCACGAGGACAGGGAGCTTCTAACTATGGCTACACCTTC
TRBV7-8	-	-	TRBJ2-3	CASSLERNRRAFVDTQYF	TGTGCCAGCAGCTTAGAGAGGAATAGGAGGGCCTTTGTAGATACGCAGTATTTT
TRBV6-5	TRBD1	-	TRBJ1-2	CAAGRGQGGYGYTF	TGTGCCGCAGGTAGGGGGCAGGGCGGCTATGGCTACACCTTC
TRBV6-5	TRBD1	-	TRBJ1-2	CASRKPGQGYGYTF	TGTGCCAGCCGCAAACCGGGACAGGGCTATGGCTACACCTTC
TRBV6-5	TRBD2	-	TRBJ2-5	CASSWGGRMETQYF	TGTGCCAGCAGTTGGGGGGGTAGGATGGAGACCCAGTACTTC
TRBV6-1	-	-	TRBJ2-7	CASSEVGGGNEQYF	TGTGCCAGCAGTGAAGTCGGAGGGGGCAACGAGCAGTACTTC
TRBV3-1/TRBV3-2	TRBD2	-	TRBJ2-5	CASSQEGRSGRGETQYF	TGTGCCAGCAGCCAAGAGGGGAGGAGCGGGAGAGGGGAGACCCAGTACTTC
TRBV4-2	-	once	TRBJ2-3	CASSQEQGTDTQYF	TGTGCCAGCAGCCAAGAGCAGGGTACAGATACGCAGTATTTT
TRBV27	TRBD2	-	TRBJ2-1	CASSLSGGTSVHEQFF	TGTGCCAGCAGTTTATCGGGCGGGACTAGCGTCCATGAGCAGTTCTTC
TRBV9	-	-	TRBJ1-1	CASSVALLHTEAFF	TGTGCCAGCAGCGTAGCACTCTTACACACTGAAGCTTTCTTT
TRBV30	-	-	TRBJ1-1	CAGGGRGNTEAFF	TGTGCCGGAGGGGGGAGGGGGAACACTGAAGCTTTCTTT
TRBV6-1	TRBD1	-	TRBJ1-4	CASSEAFYRTGNEKLFF	TGTGCCAGCAGTGAAGCGTTTTACCGGACAGGGAATGAAAAACTGTTTTTT
TRBV11-2	TRBD2	-	TRBJ2-1	CASMSRGREYNEQFF	TGTGCCAGCATGTCACGCGGGAGGGAATACAATGAGCAGTTCTTC
TRBV5-4	-	-	TRBJ1-6	CASSWAGAPTLHF	TGTGCCAGCAGCTGGGCAGGGGCCCCCACCCTCCACTTT
TRBV6-5	-	-	TRBJ2-5	CASSYSWGSETQYF	TGTGCCAGCAGTTACTCGTGGGGCTCGGAGACCCAGTACTTC
TRBV9	TRBD1	once	TRBJ2-1	CASSRGTGTYNEQFF	TGTGCCAGCAGCAGGGGGACAGGGACCTACAATGAGCAGTTCTTC
TRBV19	-	-	TRBJ1-5	CASSIHPRQGSNQPQHF	TGTGCCAGTAGTATCCACCCCCGGCAGGGTAGCAATCAGCCCCAGCATTTT
TRBV15	TRBD1	-	TRBJ2-7	CATSRVTGMYEQYF	TGTGCCACCAGCAGAGTGACAGGGATGTACGAGCAGTACTTC
TRBV2	TRBD1	-	TRBJ1-1	CASSGGQTHTEAFF	TGTGCCAGCAGTGGGGGACAGACCCACACTGAAGCTTTCTTT
TRBV7-2	TRBD1	few	TRBJ2-2	CASSPSQGTAGELFF	TGTGCCAGCAGCCCGTCACAGGGGACGGCCGGGGAGCTGTTTTTT
TRBV7-9	-	-	TRBJ1-5	CASSLVRESSQHF	TGTGCCAGCAGCTTAGTGAGGGAATCGTCCCAGCATTTT
TRBV11-2	TRBD1	-	TRBJ2-1	CASSLASGGPFF	TGTGCCAGCAGCTTAGCGTCAGGGGGCCCGTTCTTC
TRBV7-2	-	-	TRBJ1-2	CASSLLYSSGLGGYTF	TGTGCCAGCAGCTTATTATACTCCAGCGGACTTGGAGGCTACACCTTC
TRBV30	-	few	TRBJ1-2	CAWRAGLSYGYTF	TGTGCCTGGAGAGCAGGGTTATCCTATGGCTACACCTTC
TRBV11-3	-	few	TRBJ2-6	CASSLRSGGANVLTF	TGTGCCAGCAGCTTGCGGAGCGGGGGGGCCAACGTCCTGACTTTC
TRBV15	TRBD2	few	TRBJ2-3	CATSRLAGTDTQYF	TGTGCCACCAGCAGGCTAGCGGGGACAGATACGCAGTATTTT
TRBV5-4	TRBD2	few	TRBJ2-2	CASSPQLAGNSGELFF	TGTGCCAGCAGCCCACAACTAGCGGGGAATTCCGGGGAGCTGTTTTTT
TRBV7-9	-	once	TRBJ1-5	CASSSGQTFNQPQHF	TGTGCCAGCAGCTCAGGACAGACTTTCAATCAGCCCCAGCATTTT
TRBV5-1	TRBD2	-	TRBJ2-2	CASSSTPSASGRSGELFF	TGCGCCAGCAGCTCTACCCCTTCTGCCAGCGGGAGATCCGGGGAGCTGTTTTTT